This entry lists 30 T cell receptor beta chains sequenced from one sample in a study of blood T cell repertoires in COVID-19. This table comes from immunoSEQ multiplex PCR, and its TCRdb copy is limited to in-frame clones, with some not included. The repertoire holds 72,000 or so clones, roughly 80% seen once, with 15% to 20% in the top ten. Sequenced: peripheral blood. The source of these receptors is a man older than 75 with active COVID-19.

This clone was counted between two and nine times. The chain links TRBV6-1 to TRBJ2-4; D gene uncertain. Germline assignment: CDR1 MNHNS and CDR2 SASEGT. The V end lost 3 bases, the J end lost 1 base, and 10 bases lay between the germline ends. CDR3 length: 15 amino acids. This chain's CDR3 is CASSDSARAKNIQYF. The CDR3 coding sequence is TGTGCCAGCAGTGATTCGGCCAGGGCCAAAAACATTCAGTACTTC.

The V and J genes are TRBV19 and TRBJ2-2, with 8 bases matching TRBD1. V lost 4 bases and J lost 6; bases outside the gene matches: 7. Germline CDR1 and CDR2: LNHDA and SQIVND (reference sequence). CDR3 size: 15 residues. CDR3 protein: CASSTPDRDAGELFF. The CDR3 bases are TGTGCCAGTAGTACCCCGGACAGGGATGCCGGGGAGCTGTTTTTT. Together with reference TRBV19 and TRBJ2-2, the CDR3 gives the full variable domain: DGGITQSPKYLFRKEGQNVTLSCEQNLNHDAMYWYRQDPGQGLRLIYYSQIVNDFQKGDIAEGYSVSREKKESFPLTVTSAQKNPTAFYLCASSTPDRDAGELFFGEGSRLTVL.

This clone showed up just once. CDR3 loop: CASSFKASEVAPLHF. Here the CDR3 DNA reads TGTGCCAGCAGCTTTAAGGCGAGTGAGGTCGCACCCCTCCACTTT. The chain employs TRBV5-4 and TRBJ1-6, with no clear D. Trimming took off 2 bases at V and 11 bases at J, with 17 bases between the two ends. This CDR3 is built from 15 residues. The V gene's germline CDR1 is SGHNT and CDR2 YYREEE (reference sequence). The variable domain in full, with the rest retrieved from reference TRBV5-4 and TRBJ1-6, is ETGVTQSPTHLIKTRGQQVTLRCSSQSGHNTVSWYQQALGQGPQFIFQYYREEENGRGNFPPRFSGLQFPNYSSELNVNALELDDSALYLCASSFKASEVAPLHFGNGTRLTVT.

This clone was recorded a few times. This sequence joins TRBV7-2 and TRBJ2-3; a weak D match, TRBD2 (5 bases). Germline V gene sequence: CDR1 SGHTA, CDR2 FQGNSA. V shed 5 bases and J shed 0 bases, with 12 bases lying between them. This CDR3 comprises 15 residues. CDR3 sequence (DNA): TGTGCCAGCAGCACTAGGAGAGGGAGCACAGATACGCAGTATTTT. This codes for CASSTRRGSTDTQYF. Filled out from reference TRBV7-2 and TRBJ2-3, the complete variable domain reads GAGVSQSPSNKVTEKGKDVELRCDPISGHTALYWYRQSLGQGLEFLIYFQGNSAPDKSGLPSDRFSAERTGGSVSTLTIQRTQQEDSAVYLCASSTRRGSTDTQYFGPGTRLTVL.

The chain has TRBV5-1 and TRBJ1-2; possibly TRBD1 for D (6 bases). Germline loops: CDR1 SGHRS, CDR2 YFSETQ. Trimming removed 6 bases at V and 4 bases at J, with 13 bases between. The CDR3 has 13 amino acids. The CDR3 DNA is TGCGCCAGCACGCTAGGGGGACCCTATGGCTACACCTTC. Amino acids: CASTLGGPYGYTF.

J is TRBJ1-2 and V is TRBV11-2, with 7 bases matching TRBD1. From germline, CDR1 is SGHAT and CDR2 FQNNGV. J lost 8 bases, V lost 10 bases, and 16 bases had no gene match. The CDR3 is 14 residues long. The CDR3 nucleotides are TGTGCCACAGATTCGAGACAGGGAGTTGAAGGCTACACCTTC. This codes for CATDSRQGVEGYTF.

This chain joins TRBV19 and TRBJ2-3; no clear D gene. The CDR3 consists of 13 residues. V was cut by 9 bases and J by 4 bases, with 14 bases left in between. Germline V gene data show CDR1 as LNHDA and CDR2 as SQIVND (reference sequence). The CDR3 bases are TGTGCCAGCCGAAAGAATGGGCCAGATACGCAGTATTTT. Amino acid sequence: CASRKNGPDTQYF.

V gene TRBV4-3 combines with J gene TRBJ1-5; D uncertain. Between the trimmed V and J ends, which lost 0 bases and 0 bases, there was a span of 12 bases. There are 17 residues in the CDR3. Germline CDR1 is LGHNA and CDR2 is YSLEER. In DNA form, the CDR3 reads TGCGCCAGCAGCCAAGATTTTGGGCAGTATAGCAATCAGCCCCAGCATTTT. This sequence encodes CASSQDFGQYSNQPQHF.

The genes are TRBV7-2 and TRBJ1-1; D uncertain. The CDR3 length is 14 residues. The germline CDR1 and CDR2 sequences are SGHTA and FQGNSA. V was shortened by 2 bases and J by 7 bases, with 14 bases between the two germline ends. The chain's CDR3 is CASSLRQASFEAFF. CDR3 DNA sequence: TGTGCCAGCAGCTTACGCCAGGCCTCCTTTGAAGCTTTCTTT.

The chain combines TRBV18 with TRBJ2-1, with TRBD1 matching 9 bases. After removal of 2 bases from V and 7 bases from J, the junction contained 6 bases not matched to a gene. Germline V gene sequence: CDR1 KGHSH, CDR2 LQKENI. The CDR3 sequence is 15 residues long. CDR3 amino acids: CASSPNRGLVNEQFF. CDR3 sequence (DNA): TGTGCCAGCTCACCAAACAGGGGGCTCGTGAATGAGCAGTTCTTC.

This rearrangement joins TRBV7-2 to TRBJ2-5; 12 bases are a match to TRBD2. CDR1 SGHTA and CDR2 FQGNSA come from the germline V gene. The length of the CDR3 is 15 residues. V lost 7 bases, J lost 3 bases, and 6 bases stayed unmatched. DNA for the CDR3: TGTGCCAGCACTACTAGCGGGAGGAGCGAAGAGACCCAGTACTTC. Amino acids: CASTTSGRSEETQYF.

The rearrangement joins TRBV5-1 to TRBJ2-3, with D perhaps matching TRBD1 (5 bases). V lost 4 bases and J lost 5, with 20 bases in between. The CDR3 consists of 16 residues. Germline V lookup: CDR1 SGHRS, CDR2 YFSETQ. The CDR3 region is CASSPSFGQGQDTQYF. The CDR3 nucleotides are TGCGCCAGCAGCCCATCCTTCGGGCAGGGTCAAGATACGCAGTATTTT.

This clone was observed a single time. J is TRBJ2-4 and V is TRBV5-1; D may be TRBD1 (5 bases). Germline V CDR1 and CDR2: SGHRS, YFSETQ. The CDR3 has 13 residues. V dropped 0 bases and J dropped 6 bases, with 7 bases sitting between them. CDR3 protein: CASSLDGANIQYF. The CDR3 nucleotides are TGCGCCAGCAGCTTGGATGGGGCAAACATTCAGTACTTC.

The chain employs TRBV14 and TRBJ1-1, with D possibly TRBD1 on 6 matching bases. CDR1 and CDR2 (germline): SGHDN, FVKESK. The CDR3 consists of 16 residues. Trimming took 3 bases from V and 2 from J, leaving 16 bases between them. The CDR3 DNA sequence: TGTGCCAGCAGCCACCCTGGGGAGGGACAAAACACTGAAGCTTTCTTT. Its translation is CASSHPGEGQNTEAFF.

The rearrangement links TRBV6-6 to TRBJ2-1, with a weak D call TRBD2 (6 bases). This CDR3 has 15 amino acids. Looked up from germline, CDR1 is MNHNY and CDR2 is SVGAGI (reference sequence). The V and J ends lost 2 bases and 3 bases respectively, with 11 bases between them. This CDR3 reads CASSYGRTIYNEQFF. Written as DNA, the CDR3 is TGTGCCAGCAGTTACGGAAGGACTATCTACAATGAGCAGTTCTTC.

The rearrangement joins TRBV19 to TRBJ1-1; D remains unclear. In germline, CDR1 is LNHDA, CDR2 SQIVND (reference sequence). With 6 bases removed from V and 3 bases from J, the gap between germline ends came to 11 bases. This CDR3 is built from 13 residues. CDR3 residues: CASRFGSDTEAFF. CDR3 coding DNA: TGTGCCAGTAGATTCGGGTCAGACACTGAAGCTTTCTTT.

This clone showed up just a few times. V gene TRBV7-9 combines with J gene TRBJ2-5; 11 nucleotides agree with TRBD2. V was pared by 5 bases and J by 9 bases, with 11 bases of the junction left unmatched. In germline, CDR1 is SEHNR, CDR2 FQNEAQ (reference sequence). The length of the CDR3 is 15 residues. Here the CDR3 reads CASSPSGVAGGAQYF. CDR3 in DNA: TGTGCCAGCAGCCCATCCGGGGTAGCGGGAGGGGCCCAGTACTTC.

The CDR3 here is CASKSFTEAFF. CDR3 bases: TGTGCCAGCAAATCATTCACTGAAGCTTTCTTT. The chain has TRBV28 and TRBJ1-1; D ambiguous. This CDR3 region has 11 residues. Germline V CDR1 and CDR2: MDHEN, SYDVKM. The V gene lost 7 bases and the J gene lost 4 bases, with 7 bases spanning the gap.

The V gene is TRBV7-3, the J gene TRBJ2-3; D not certain. The V and J ends lost 2 bases and 4 bases respectively, with 7 bases between them. The CDR3 runs 13 residues. The germline V gene has CDR1 SGHTA and CDR2 FQGTGA. For the CDR3, the DNA is TGTGCCAGCAGCTTAGCCGGGTCAGATACGCAGTATTTT. Its translation is CASSLAGSDTQYF. Using reference TRBV7-3 and TRBJ2-3 for the parts outside the CDR3, the full variable domain is GAGVSQTPSNKVTEKGKYVELRCDPISGHTALYWYRQSLGQGPEFLIYFQGTGAADDSGLPNDRFFAVRPEGSVSTLKIQRTERGDSAVYLCASSLAGSDTQYFGPGTRLTVL.

The gene calls are TRBV6-5 and TRBJ1-2, with TRBD1 matching over 8 bases. The CDR3 totals 14 residues. CDR1 is MNHEY and CDR2 is SVGAGI in the germline V gene. V lost 1 base, J lost 7 bases, and 5 bases stayed unmatched. The CDR3: CASSYYQGASGYTF. The CDR3 region has the DNA TGTGCCAGCAGTTACTATCAGGGGGCAAGTGGCTACACCTTC.

The rearrangement links TRBV4-1 to TRBJ2-7, with 14 positions matching TRBD2. The V segment lost 1 base and the J segment 3 bases; nucleotides outside the gene matches: 5. The CDR3 runs 17 residues. Germline CDR1 and CDR2: MGHRA and YSYEKL. The DNA of the CDR3 is TGCGCCAGCAGCCAAGCCACCGGGACTAGCGGGAGCTACGAGCAGTACTTC. Translating it yields CASSQATGTSGSYEQYF.

The chain links TRBV3-1 (or the pseudogene TRBV3-2) to TRBJ2-3, with TRBD1 identical over 8 bases. V was clipped by 1 base and J by 2 bases; unmatched bases: 2. The CDR3 sequence is 15 residues long. CDR1 is LGHDT and CDR2 is YNNKEL in the germline V gene (reference sequence). DNA of the CDR3: TGTGCCAGCAGCCAAGCGACAGGGGTCACAGATACGCAGTATTTT. Amino acid sequence: CASSQATGVTDTQYF.

The CDR3 nucleotides read TGTGCCAGCAGTTCCGGGACTAGCGGGACTGAGCAGTTCTTC. It specifies CASSSGTSGTEQFF. J is TRBJ2-1 and V is TRBV6-2 or TRBV6-3, with 13 positions matching TRBD2. V gave up 4 bases and J gave up 9 bases; unmatched junction bases: 3. This CDR3 is built from 14 residues. From germline, CDR1 is MNHEY and CDR2 SVGEGT.

V and J are TRBV5-1 and TRBJ2-2; the match to TRBD2 covers 7 bases. This CDR3 spans 14 amino acids. Germline V CDR1 and CDR2: SGHRS, YFSETQ. V was clipped by 0 bases and J by 5 bases; unmatched bases: 1. CDR3 residues: CASSLGGGTGELFF. In nucleotides, the CDR3 is TGCGCCAGCAGCTTGGGCGGGGGAACCGGGGAGCTGTTTTTT.

V usage is TRBV5-4 and J usage is TRBJ2-2, with D maybe TRBD2 (5 bases). This CDR3 region has 14 residues. Germline CDR1 and CDR2: SGHNT and YYREEE (reference sequence). V was cut by 0 bases and J by 4 bases, with 7 bases left in between. CDR3 sequence reads: CASSLDSGTGELFF. DNA for the CDR3: TGTGCCAGCAGCTTGGACAGCGGCACCGGGGAGCTGTTTTTT.

V and J are TRBV7-2 and TRBJ2-1, with D possibly being TRBD2 (6 bases). Germline V lookup: CDR1 SGHTA, CDR2 FQGNSA. Trimming pared 5 bases from V and 7 bases from J, leaving 15 bases between. The CDR3 covers 14 residues. The CDR3 DNA is TGTGCCAGCAGCGCCCTCCTCGGGGGAAATGAGCAGTTCTTC. Amino acid sequence: CASSALLGGNEQFF. The complete variable domain, with remaining parts taken from reference TRBV7-2 and TRBJ2-1, reads GAGVSQSPSNKVTEKGKDVELRCDPISGHTALYWYRQSLGQGLEFLIYFQGNSAPDKSGLPSDRFSAERTGGSVSTLTIQRTQQEDSAVYLCASSALLGGNEQFFGPGTRLTVL.

The table lists this clone with a few counts. The CDR3, as DNA: TGTGCCAGTAGTATATCCTGGAGAAATGAGCAGTTCTTC. Encoded protein: CASSISWRNEQFF. V and J are TRBV19 and TRBJ2-1; D not resolved. Trimming cost V 2 bases and J 7 bases, with 9 bases left between them. CDR1 is LNHDA and CDR2 is SQIVND in the germline V gene (reference sequence). The CDR3 consists of 13 residues. Full variable domain (missing parts from reference TRBV19 and TRBJ2-1): DGGITQSPKYLFRKEGQNVTLSCEQNLNHDAMYWYRQDPGQGLRLIYYSQIVNDFQKGDIAEGYSVSREKKESFPLTVTSAQKNPTAFYLCASSISWRNEQFFGPGTRLTVL.

The chain joins TRBV9 to TRBJ2-7, with 7 bases matching TRBD1. V trimming: 4 bases; J trimming: 5 bases; junction bases outside the gene matches: 9. From germline, CDR1 is SGDLS and CDR2 YYNGEE. CDR3 length: 14 residues. CDR3 nucleotide sequence: TGTGCCAGCAGCAGAGTTACAGGGGACAACGAGCAGTACTTC. Translating gives CASSRVTGDNEQYF.

The rearrangement uses TRBV11-1 and TRBJ1-1; D call uncertain. The CDR3 length is 13 residues. Per germline, CDR1 SGHAT and CDR2 FQDESV (reference sequence). Trimming took 5 bases from V and 5 from J, leaving 12 bases between them. CDR3 protein: CASSLAQRTEAFF. In DNA form, the CDR3 reads TGTGCCAGCAGCCTGGCGCAGAGGACTGAAGCTTTCTTT.

This clone is a singleton in its sample. This rearrangement joins TRBV28 to TRBJ1-5, with a tentative D call TRBD1 (6 bases). Germline CDR1 and CDR2: MDHEN and SYDVKM. The CDR3 has 15 amino acids. Trimming left V 6 bases short and J 0 bases short, with 12 bases between. CDR3 residues: CASRFGGASNQPQHF. The CDR3 DNA is TGTGCCAGCAGATTCGGGGGGGCTAGCAATCAGCCCCAGCATTTT.